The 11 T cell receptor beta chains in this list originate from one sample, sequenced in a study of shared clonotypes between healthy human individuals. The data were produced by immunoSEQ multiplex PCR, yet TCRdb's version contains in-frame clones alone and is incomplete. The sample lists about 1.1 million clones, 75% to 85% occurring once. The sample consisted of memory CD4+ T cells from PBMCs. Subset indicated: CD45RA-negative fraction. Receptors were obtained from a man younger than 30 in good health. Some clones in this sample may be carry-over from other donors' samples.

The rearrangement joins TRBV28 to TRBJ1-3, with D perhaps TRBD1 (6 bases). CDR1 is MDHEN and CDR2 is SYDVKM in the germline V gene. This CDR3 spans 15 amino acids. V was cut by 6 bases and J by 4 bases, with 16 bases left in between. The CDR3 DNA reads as TGTGCCAGCAGCCAATGGGGGGGGCGCGGAAACACCATATATTTT. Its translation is CASSQWGGRGNTIYF.

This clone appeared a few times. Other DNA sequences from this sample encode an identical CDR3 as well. As DNA, the CDR3 is TGTGCCAGCAGTGTAGAGGGTACTGGGGCCAACGTCCTGACTTTC. This codes for CASSVEGTGANVLTF. The rearrangement uses TRBV2 and TRBJ2-6; weak D call: TRBD2 (5 bases). Looked up from germline, CDR1 is SNHLY and CDR2 is FYNNEI. This CDR3 contains 15 residues. V lost 4 bases and J 2 bases, leaving 9 bases between the germline ends.

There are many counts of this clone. The CDR3 loop is CASSLTSGELFF. The CDR3 DNA sequence: TGTGCCAGCAGCTTAACATCCGGGGAGCTGTTTTTT. The V gene is TRBV7-6, the J gene TRBJ2-2, with no clear D. V lost 2 bases and J 6 bases, leaving 4 bases between the germline ends. Germline loops: CDR1 SGHVS, CDR2 FNYEAQ. The CDR3 is made up of 12 amino acids.

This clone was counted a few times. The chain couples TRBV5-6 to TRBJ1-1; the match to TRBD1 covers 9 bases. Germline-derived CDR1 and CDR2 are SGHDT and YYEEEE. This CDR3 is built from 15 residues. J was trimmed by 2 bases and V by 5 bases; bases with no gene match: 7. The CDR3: CASRRVDRGNTEAFF. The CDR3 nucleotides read TGTGCCAGCAGGAGAGTGGACAGGGGTAACACTGAAGCTTTCTTT.

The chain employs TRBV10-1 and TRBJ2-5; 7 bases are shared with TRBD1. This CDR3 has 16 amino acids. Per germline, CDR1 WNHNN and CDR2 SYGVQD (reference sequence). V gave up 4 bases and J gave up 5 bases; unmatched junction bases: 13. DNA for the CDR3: TGCGCCAGCAGTGGCACCGGGACAGCCCCTGAGGAGACCCAGTACTTC. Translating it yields CASSGTGTAPEETQYF.

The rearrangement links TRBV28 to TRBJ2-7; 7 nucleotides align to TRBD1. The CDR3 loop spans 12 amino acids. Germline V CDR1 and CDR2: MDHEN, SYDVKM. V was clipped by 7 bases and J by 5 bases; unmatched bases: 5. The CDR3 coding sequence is TGTGCCAGCAACACACAGGGGAACGAGCAGTACTTC. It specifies CASNTQGNEQYF.

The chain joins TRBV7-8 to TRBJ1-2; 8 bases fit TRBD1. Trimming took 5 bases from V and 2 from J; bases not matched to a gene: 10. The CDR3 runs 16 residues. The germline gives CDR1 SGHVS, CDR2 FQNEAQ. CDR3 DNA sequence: TGTGCCAGCAGCAAGAAGGACAGGGATCAAAACTATGGCTACACCTTC. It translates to CASSKKDRDQNYGYTF. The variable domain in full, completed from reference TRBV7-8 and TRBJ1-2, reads GAGVSQSPRYKVAKRGQDVALRCDPISGHVSLFWYQQALGQGPEFLTYFQNEAQLDKSGLPSDRFFAERPEGSVSTLKIQRTQQEDSAVYLCASSKKDRDQNYGYTFGSGTRLTVV.

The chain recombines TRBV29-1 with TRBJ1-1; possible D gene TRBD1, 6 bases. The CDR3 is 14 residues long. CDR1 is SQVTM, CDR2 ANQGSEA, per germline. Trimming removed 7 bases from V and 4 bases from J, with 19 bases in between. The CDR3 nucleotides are TGCAGCGCGGGGGGGGCGCGAAAGATCACTGAAGCTTTCTTT. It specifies CSAGGARKITEAFF.

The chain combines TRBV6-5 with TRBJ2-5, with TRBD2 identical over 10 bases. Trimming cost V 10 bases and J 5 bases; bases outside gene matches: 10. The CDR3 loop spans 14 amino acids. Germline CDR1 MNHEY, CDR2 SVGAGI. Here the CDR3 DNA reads TGTGCCACCTCCAGACTAGCGGGCAGGGAGACCCAGTACTTC. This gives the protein CATSRLAGRETQYF.

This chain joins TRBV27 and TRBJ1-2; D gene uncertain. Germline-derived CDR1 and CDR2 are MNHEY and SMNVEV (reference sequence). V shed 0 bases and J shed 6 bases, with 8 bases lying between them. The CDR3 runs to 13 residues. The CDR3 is CASSLSRGNGYTF. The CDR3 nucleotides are TGTGCCAGCAGTTTATCTCGCGGGAATGGCTACACCTTC.

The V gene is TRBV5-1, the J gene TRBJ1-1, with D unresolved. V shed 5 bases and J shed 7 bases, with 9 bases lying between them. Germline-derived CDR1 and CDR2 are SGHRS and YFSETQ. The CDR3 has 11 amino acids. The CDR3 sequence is CASRSVNEAFF. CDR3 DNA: TGCGCCAGCAGGTCGGTTAATGAAGCTTTCTTT. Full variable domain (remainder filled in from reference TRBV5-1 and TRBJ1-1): KAGVTQTPRYLIKTRGQQVTLSCSPISGHRSVSWYQQTPGQGLQFLFEYFSETQRNKGNFPGRFSGRQFSNSRSEMNVSTLELGDSALYLCASRSVNEAFFGQGTRLTVV.